The entry below gives a single T cell receptor beta chain sequence along with its context. What it recognizes is unknown. This could be a read error, since a much larger clone is one nucleotide away. This record comes from a study of prognosis after radiotherapy for stage I lung cancer. The study's findings and limits: The question of whether the expanded TCR clones were tumor-specific was not determined. Medians of approximately 10,000 versus 7,000 showed unique TCR clone counts falling after stereotactic body radiation therapy.

Starting from genomic DNA, TCR beta CDR3 was amplified through two-round multiplex PCR. Individual primers that were specific to each TRBV and TRBJ gene served in first-round PCR. TCRdb passed the multiplex PCR reads through MiXCR, listing each CDR3 protein once. The table includes approximately 25,000 distinct CDR3 sequences, about 41% detected once. The germline V gene has CDR1 SEHNR and CDR2 FQNEAQ (reference sequence). The CDR3 spans 13 residues. This sample comprised PBMCs, obtained before or after stereotactic body radiation therapy (not recorded which). The chain uses TRBV7-9 and TRBJ1-6; D is unclear. This TCR was sampled from a donor older than 45 with non-small cell lung cancer. This CDR3 reads CVSSSLSDSPLHF. DNA for the CDR3: TGTGTCAGCAGCTCGCTCTCAGATTCACCCCTCCACTTT. The variable domain in full, completed from reference TRBV7-9 and TRBJ1-6, reads DTGVSQNPRHKITKRGQNVTFRCDPISEHNRLYWYRQTLGQGPEFLTYFQNEAQLEKSRLLSDRFSAERPKGSFSTLEIQRTEQGDSAMYLCVSSSLSDSPLHFGNGTRLTVT.